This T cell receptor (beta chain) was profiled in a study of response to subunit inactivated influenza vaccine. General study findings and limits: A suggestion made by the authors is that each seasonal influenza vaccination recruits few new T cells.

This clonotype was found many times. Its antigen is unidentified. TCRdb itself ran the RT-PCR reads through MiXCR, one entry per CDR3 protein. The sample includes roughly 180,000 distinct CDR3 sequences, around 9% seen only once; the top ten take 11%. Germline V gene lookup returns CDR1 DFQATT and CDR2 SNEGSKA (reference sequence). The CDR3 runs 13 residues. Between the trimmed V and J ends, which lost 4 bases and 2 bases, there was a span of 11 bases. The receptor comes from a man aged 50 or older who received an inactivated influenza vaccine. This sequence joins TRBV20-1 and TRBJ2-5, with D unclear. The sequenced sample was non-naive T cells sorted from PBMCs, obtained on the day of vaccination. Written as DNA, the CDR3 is TGCAGTGCTAACCCCGGACGACAAGAGACCCAGTACTTC. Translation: CSANPGRQETQYF.